This T cell receptor beta chain was observed in a study of neurological immune-mediated disorders. Findings and caveats of the study: Among expanded clones, no CDR3 amino acid sequences were shared across subjects, a pattern suggesting private repertoires in all groups.

This clonotype was observed at least ten times. Its antigen is still unknown. Synthesis of cDNA used 5'RACE (with 10-nucleotide random UMIs). TCRdb passed the 5' RACE reads through MiXCR, listing each CDR3 protein once. The sample has about 38,000 distinct CDR3 sequences, roughly 10% seen once. Each sorted-subset library came from 800,000 to 1,000,000 CD4+ or CD8+ T cells. V lost 4 bases and J lost 2, with 14 bases in between. Germline V gene data show CDR1 as KGHDR and CDR2 as SFDVKD. This CDR3 comprises 16 residues. This chain connects TRBV24-1 to TRBJ2-1; tentative D call: TRBD1 (5 bases). The source is a woman in her thirties with HTLV-1-associated myelopathy (HAM/TSP). Source material: CD4+ T cells from blood. CDR3 nucleotides: TGTGCCACCAGTGACCCCGACAGCCCCACCTACAATGAGCAGTTCTTC. Translating it yields CATSDPDSPTYNEQFF.